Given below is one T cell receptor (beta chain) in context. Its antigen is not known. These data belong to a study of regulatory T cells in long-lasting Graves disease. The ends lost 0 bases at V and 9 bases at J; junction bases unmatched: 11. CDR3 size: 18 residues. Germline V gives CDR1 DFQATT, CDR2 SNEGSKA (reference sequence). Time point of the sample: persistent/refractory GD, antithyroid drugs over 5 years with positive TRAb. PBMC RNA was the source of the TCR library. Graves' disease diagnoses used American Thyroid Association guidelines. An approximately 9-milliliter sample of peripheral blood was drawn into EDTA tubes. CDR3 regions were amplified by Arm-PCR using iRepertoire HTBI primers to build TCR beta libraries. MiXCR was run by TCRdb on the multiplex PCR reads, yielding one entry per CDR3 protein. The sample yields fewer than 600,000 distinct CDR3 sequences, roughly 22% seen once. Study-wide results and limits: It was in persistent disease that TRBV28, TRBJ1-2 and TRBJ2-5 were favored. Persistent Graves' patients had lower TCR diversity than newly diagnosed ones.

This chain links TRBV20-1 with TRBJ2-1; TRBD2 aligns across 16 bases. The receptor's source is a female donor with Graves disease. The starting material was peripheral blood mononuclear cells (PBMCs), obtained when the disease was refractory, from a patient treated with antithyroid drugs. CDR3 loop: CSARDFKGLAGGQIEQFF. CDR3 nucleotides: TGCAGTGCTAGAGATTTTAAGGGACTAGCGGGAGGGCAGATTGAGCAGTTCTTC.